The 4 T cell receptor beta chains in this list originate from one sample, sequenced in a study of regulatory T cells in long-lasting Graves disease. Documented time point: newly diagnosed GD, antithyroid drugs for less than 3 months. Generation of the TCR library employed RNA extracted from PBMCs. Sequencing libraries for TCR beta were prepared with iRepertoire HTBI primers and Arm-PCR of CDR3 regions. TCRdb passed the multiplex PCR reads through MiXCR, listing each CDR3 protein once. This sample yields about 530,000 distinct CDR3 sequences, of which 15% to 20% are seen a single time; roughly 25% belongs to the top ten. The data also belong to a second study, concerning T cells in Graves' hyperthyroidism and ophthalmopathy.

The sample was peripheral blood mononuclear cells (PBMCs), taken at new diagnosis, from a patient treated with antithyroid drugs. The receptors here all came from a woman aged 35-65 years with Graves disease.

At least ten counts were recorded for this clonotype. The V gene is TRBV5-1, the J gene TRBJ2-1; 9 nucleotides match TRBD2. Germline V gene lookup returns CDR1 SGHRS and CDR2 YFSETQ. The CDR3 length is 18 residues. Unmatched junction bases numbered 13, after V lost 0 bases and J lost 6 bases. CDR3 in DNA: TGCGCCAGCAGCTTGGCTTTCGCTCCTAGCGGGAACTTCAATGAGCAGTTCTTC. This encodes CASSLAFAPSGNFNEQFF. The full variable domain, in which reference TRBV5-1 and TRBJ2-1 provide the parts outside the CDR3, is KAGVTQTPRYLIKTRGQQVTLSCSPISGHRSVSWYQQTPGQGLQFLFEYFSETQRNKGNFPGRFSGRQFSNSRSEMNVSTLELGDSALYLCASSLAFAPSGNFNEQFFGPGTRLTVL.

Notes on this clonotype: At one end the junction does not follow the germline gene, possibly because of a read error. This sequence joins TRBV3-1 and TRBJ2-3; no firm D call. CDR1 is LGHDT and CDR2 is YNNKEL in the germline V gene (reference sequence). The CDR3 covers 15 residues. The CDR3 loop is CARSQVTVPTDTQYF. The CDR3 nucleotides are TGTGCCCGCAGCCAAGTTACGGTACCCACAGATACGCAGTATTTT.

This clonotype was counted at least ten times. V usage is TRBV11-2 and J usage is TRBJ2-1; 10 bases fit TRBD2. The CDR3 totals 14 residues. Germline CDR1 is SGHAT and CDR2 is FQNNGV. J lost 9 bases, V lost 6 bases, and 8 bases had no gene match. The CDR3 coding sequence is TGTGCCAGCAGACAAGCGGGGGGGCCTGGTGAGCAGTTCTTC. Translation: CASRQAGGPGEQFF.

With regard to this clonotype: Only one base separates this from a far larger clonotype, so it likely reflects a read error. This chain links TRBV11-2 with TRBJ2-1, with 16 positions matching TRBD2. V lost 5 bases to trimming and J lost 6 bases; unmatched junction nucleotides: 7. The CDR3 is 17 residues long. Per germline, CDR1 SGHAT and CDR2 FQNNGV. The CDR3 here is CASSLGTSGGAANEQFF. In DNA, the CDR3 is TGTGCCAGCAGCCTAGGGACTAGCGGGGGGGCAGCCAATGAGCAGTTCTTC.